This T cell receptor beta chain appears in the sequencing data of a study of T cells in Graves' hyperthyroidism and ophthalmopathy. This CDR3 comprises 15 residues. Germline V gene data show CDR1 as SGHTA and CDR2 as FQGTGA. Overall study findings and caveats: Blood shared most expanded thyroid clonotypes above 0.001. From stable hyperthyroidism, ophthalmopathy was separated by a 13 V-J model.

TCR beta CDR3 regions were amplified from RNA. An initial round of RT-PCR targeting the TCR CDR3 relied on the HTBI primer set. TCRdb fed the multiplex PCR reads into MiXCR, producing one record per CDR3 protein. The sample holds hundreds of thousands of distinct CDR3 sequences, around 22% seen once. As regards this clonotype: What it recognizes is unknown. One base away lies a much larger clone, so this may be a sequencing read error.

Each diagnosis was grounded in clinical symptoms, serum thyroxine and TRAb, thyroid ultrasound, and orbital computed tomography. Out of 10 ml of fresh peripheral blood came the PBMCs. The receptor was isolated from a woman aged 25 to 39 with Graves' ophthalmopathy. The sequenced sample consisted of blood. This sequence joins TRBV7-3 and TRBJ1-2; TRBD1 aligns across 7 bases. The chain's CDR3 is CAGSSGQGDLGGYTF. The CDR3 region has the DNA TGTGCCGGCAGCTCGGGGCAGGGGGACCTTGGAGGCTACACCTTC.